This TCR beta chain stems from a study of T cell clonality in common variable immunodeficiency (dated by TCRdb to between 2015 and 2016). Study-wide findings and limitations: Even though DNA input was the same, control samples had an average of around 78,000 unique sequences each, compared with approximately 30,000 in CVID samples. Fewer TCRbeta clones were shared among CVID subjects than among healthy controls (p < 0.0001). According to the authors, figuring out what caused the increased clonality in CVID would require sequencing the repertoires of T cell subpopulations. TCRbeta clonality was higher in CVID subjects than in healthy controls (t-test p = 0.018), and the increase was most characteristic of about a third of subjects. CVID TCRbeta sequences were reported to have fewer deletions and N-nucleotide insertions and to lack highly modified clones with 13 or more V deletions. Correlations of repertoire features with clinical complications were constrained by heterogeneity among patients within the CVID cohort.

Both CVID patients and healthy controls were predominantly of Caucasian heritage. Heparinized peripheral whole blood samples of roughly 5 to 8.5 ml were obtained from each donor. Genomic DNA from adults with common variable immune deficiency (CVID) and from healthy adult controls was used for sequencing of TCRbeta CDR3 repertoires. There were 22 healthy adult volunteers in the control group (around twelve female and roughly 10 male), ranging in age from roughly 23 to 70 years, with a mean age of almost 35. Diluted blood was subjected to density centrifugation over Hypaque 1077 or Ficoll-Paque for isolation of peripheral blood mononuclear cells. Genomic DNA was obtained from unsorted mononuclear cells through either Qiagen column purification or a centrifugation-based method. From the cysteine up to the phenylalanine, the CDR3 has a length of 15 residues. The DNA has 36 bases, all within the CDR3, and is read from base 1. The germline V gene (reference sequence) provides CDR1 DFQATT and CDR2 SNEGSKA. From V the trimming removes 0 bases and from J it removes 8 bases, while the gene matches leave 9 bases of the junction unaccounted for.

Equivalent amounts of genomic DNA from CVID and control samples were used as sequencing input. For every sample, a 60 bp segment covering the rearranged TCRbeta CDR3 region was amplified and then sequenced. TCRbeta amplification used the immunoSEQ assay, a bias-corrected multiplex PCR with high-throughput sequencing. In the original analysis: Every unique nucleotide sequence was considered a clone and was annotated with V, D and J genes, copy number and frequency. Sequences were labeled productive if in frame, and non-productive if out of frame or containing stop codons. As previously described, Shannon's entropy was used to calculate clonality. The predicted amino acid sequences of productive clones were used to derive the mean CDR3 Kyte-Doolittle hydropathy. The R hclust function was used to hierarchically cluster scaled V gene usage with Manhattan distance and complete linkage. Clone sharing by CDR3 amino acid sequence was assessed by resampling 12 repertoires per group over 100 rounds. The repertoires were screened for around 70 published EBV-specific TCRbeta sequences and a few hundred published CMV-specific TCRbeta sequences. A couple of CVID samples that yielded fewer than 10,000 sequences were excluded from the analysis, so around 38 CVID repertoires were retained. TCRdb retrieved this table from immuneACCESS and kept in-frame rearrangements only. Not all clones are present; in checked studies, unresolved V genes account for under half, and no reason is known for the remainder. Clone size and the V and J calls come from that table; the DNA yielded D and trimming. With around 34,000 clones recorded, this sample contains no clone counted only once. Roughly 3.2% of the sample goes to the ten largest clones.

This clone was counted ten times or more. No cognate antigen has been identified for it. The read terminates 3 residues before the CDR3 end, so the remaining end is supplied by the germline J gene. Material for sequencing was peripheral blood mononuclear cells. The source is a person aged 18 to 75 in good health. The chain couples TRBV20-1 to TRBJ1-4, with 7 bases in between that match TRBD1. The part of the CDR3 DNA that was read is TGCAGTGCTAGAGATTTGGTACAGGGGAGGGAAAAA. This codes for CSARDLVQGREK. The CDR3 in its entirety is CSARDLVQGREKLFF.